This T cell receptor (beta chain) was obtained from a study of PD-1 blockade in mismatch repair-deficient tumors. Study as a whole: Patients had around 12 mismatch repair-deficient cancer types, all previously treated and progressing.

TCR sequencing covered a few patients who responded to pembrolizumab. This clone appeared a few times. Profiling relied on immunoSEQ multiplex PCR, and the TCRdb table lists in-frame clones only, not all of them. Altogether some 66,000 clones are present, about 91% being singletons, with the ten largest covering around 14%. Germline trimming cut 5 bases from V and 4 bases from J; bases unmatched to any gene: 0. The CDR3 consists of 11 residues. Germline loops: CDR1 SQVTM, CDR2 ANQGSEA. This receptor was obtained from an adult with mismatch repair-deficient cancer. The chain has TRBV29-1 and TRBJ1-2; 8 nucleotides line up with TRBD1. The sample here was peripheral blood, taken 52 weeks after starting pembrolizumab. The CDR3 sequence: CSVTGGYGYTF. The CDR3 DNA reads TGCAGCGTTACAGGGGGCTATGGCTACACCTTC.